Listed here are 17 T cell receptor beta chains from one sample, sequenced in a study of blood T cells in healthy people across ages. Combining a sample-barcoded 5' primer with a J-beta primer mix, a second PCR ran for about 6 to 11 cycles. MiXCR was run by TCRdb on the 5' RACE reads, yielding one entry per CDR3 protein. Of about 1.1 million distinct CDR3 sequences listed, roughly two fifths are singletons. The sample comprised blood. All receptors derive from a man younger than 35 in good health.

Here the CDR3 reads CASSYEVNQPQHF. CDR3 DNA: TGTGCCAGCAGTTACGAGGTAAATCAGCCCCAGCATTTT. The chain couples TRBV6-6 to TRBJ1-5; D is unresolved. Germline CDR1 is MNHNY and CDR2 is SVGAGI (reference sequence). V was pared by 2 bases and J by 4 bases, with 6 bases between. There are 13 residues in the CDR3.

The rearrangement joins TRBV4-3 to TRBJ1-2; D gene ambiguous. The CDR3 loop spans 15 amino acids. V lost 0 bases to trimming and J lost 4 bases, with 12 bases between them. The germline CDR1 and CDR2 sequences are LGHNA and YSLEER. The CDR3 nucleotides read TGCGCCAGCAGCCAAGAACCTGCAAACCCCTATGGCTACACCTTC. This codes for CASSQEPANPYGYTF.

The chain links TRBV20-1 to TRBJ2-7; a possible D gene is TRBD1 (5 bases). From germline, CDR1 is DFQATT and CDR2 SNEGSKA (reference sequence). Trimming took 6 bases from V and 3 from J, leaving 15 bases between them. CDR3 length equals 13 residues. Here the CDR3 reads CSAPTDLGYEQYF. The DNA of the CDR3 is TGCAGTGCCCCGACAGATTTGGGCTACGAGCAGTACTTC.

The genes are TRBV27 and TRBJ1-2; D is uncertain. V was shortened by 4 bases and J by 4 bases, with 13 bases between the two germline ends. CDR1 and CDR2 (germline): MNHEY, SMNVEV (reference sequence). CDR3 size: 14 residues. This CDR3 is CASSYRMRSYGYTF. CDR3 in DNA: TGTGCCAGCAGTTATCGGATGCGGAGCTATGGCTACACCTTC.

This sequence joins TRBV3-1 and TRBJ1-2; D is unclear. CDR3 length: 16 residues. Germline V CDR1 and CDR2: LGHDT, YNNKEL (reference sequence). Trimming removed 1 base from V and 4 bases from J, with 16 bases in between. CDR3: CASSQGRPMRPYGYTF. The DNA for the CDR3 is TGTGCCAGCAGCCAAGGACGGCCGATGAGGCCCTATGGCTACACCTTC.

The genes are TRBV5-6 and TRBJ2-3, with 10 bases aligning to TRBD2. The germline V gene encodes CDR1 SGHDT and CDR2 YYEEEE. The V and J ends lost 0 bases and 1 base, in that order; junction bases with no gene match: 2. The CDR3 has 16 residues. The CDR3 reads CASSLELAGRTDTQYF. The CDR3 nucleotides are TGTGCCAGCAGCTTGGAACTAGCGGGGCGCACAGATACGCAGTATTTT.

This clonotype occurred many times. The rearrangement uses TRBV12-3 or TRBV12-4 and TRBJ2-1; D is ambiguous. The length of the CDR3 is 14 residues. V was trimmed by 5 bases and J by 5 bases, leaving 13 bases between them. CDR3 region: CASSRRTVDNEQFF. CDR3 DNA: TGTGCCAGCAGTAGACGGACGGTGGACAATGAGCAGTTCTTC.

The chain carries TRBV29-1 and TRBJ2-5; 7 nucleotides align to TRBD1. J was trimmed by 3 bases and V by 6 bases; bases with no gene match: 4. CDR1 and CDR2 from the germline V gene are SQVTM and ANQGSEA. This CDR3 comprises 12 residues. CDR3 sequence: CSVATGEETQYF. In DNA, the CDR3 is TGCAGCGTCGCTACAGGGGAAGAGACCCAGTACTTC. The entire variable domain, with the rest obtained from reference TRBV29-1 and TRBJ2-5, is as follows: SAVISQKPSRDICQRGTSLTIQCQVDSQVTMMFWYRQQPGQSLTLIATANQGSEATYESGFVIDKFPISRPNLTFSTLTVSNMSPEDSSIYLCSVATGEETQYFGPGTRLLVL.

This chain joins TRBV6-6 and TRBJ2-5; D is ambiguous. This CDR3 has 14 amino acids. The V end lost 2 bases, the J end lost 2 bases, and 9 bases lay between the germline ends. Per the germline V gene, CDR1 is MNHNY and CDR2 is SVGAGI (reference sequence). CDR3 nucleotides: TGTGCCAGCAGTTACGACGGAGCTCAAGAGACCCAGTACTTC. As protein: CASSYDGAQETQYF.

This clonotype has a handful of counts. The chain is built from TRBV9 and TRBJ2-7; no reliable D call. The CDR3 length is 14 residues. The ends were cut back, 2 bases at V and 0 bases at J, with 9 bases in the middle. Germline lookup yields CDR1 SGDLS and CDR2 YYNGEE. DNA of the CDR3: TGTGCCAGCAGCGTCGGGTGGGACTCCTACGAGCAGTACTTC. Protein: CASSVGWDSYEQYF. Variable domain in full (rest from reference TRBV9 and TRBJ2-7): DSGVTQTPKHLITATGQRVTLRCSPRSGDLSVYWYQQSLDQGLQFLIQYYNGEERAKGNILERFSAQQFPDLHSELNLSSLELGDSALYFCASSVGWDSYEQYFGPGTRLTVT.

The chain joins TRBV6-2 or TRBV6-3 to TRBJ2-5; 8 bases agree with TRBD1. The trim removed 6 bases at V and 11 bases at J, leaving 14 bases unmatched. Per germline, CDR1 MNHEY and CDR2 SVGEGT. This CDR3 contains 14 residues. The chain's CDR3 is CASSTGGGGNEQYF. For the CDR3, the DNA is TGTGCCAGCAGCACAGGGGGTGGGGGAAATGAGCAGTACTTC.

The CDR3 nucleotides read TGTGCCACCAGCAGAGAAGCGATGGCGGACTATACGCAGTATTTT. Amino acid sequence: CATSREAMADYTQYF. The gene calls are TRBV15 and TRBJ2-3, with D perhaps matching TRBD2 (5 bases). The germline V gene has CDR1 LNHNV and CDR2 YYDKDF (reference sequence). CDR3 length equals 15 residues. Trimming left V 0 bases short and J 7 bases short, with 14 bases between.

This clonotype was seen a handful of times. The chain uses TRBV20-1 and TRBJ1-2; tentatively, D is TRBD1 (5 bases). Trimming shortened V by 5 bases and J by 7 bases, and 17 bases separated the two germline ends. The CDR3 loop spans 13 amino acids. Germline CDR1 and CDR2: DFQATT and SNEGSKA (reference sequence). CDR3 region: CSAQPGLVLGYTF. The DNA of the CDR3 is TGCAGTGCTCAACCGGGGCTCGTTCTTGGCTACACCTTC.

The gene calls are TRBV30 and TRBJ1-2; the D is unclear. The V end lost 3 bases, the J end lost 0 bases, and 17 bases lay between the germline ends. The CDR3 runs to 16 residues. Germline V lookup: CDR1 GTSNPN, CDR2 SVGIG (reference sequence). The CDR3 protein is CAWSPPERIPNYGYTF. Written as DNA, the CDR3 is TGTGCCTGGAGCCCTCCGGAACGGATACCTAACTATGGCTACACCTTC.

This clonotype has just a few counts. The CDR3 is CASKLQGGISDTQYF. Written as DNA, the CDR3 is TGTGCCAGCAAGCTTCAGGGGGGAATTTCCGATACGCAGTATTTT. The V call is TRBV6-2 or TRBV6-3, the J call TRBJ2-3; tentatively, D is TRBD1 (7 bases). V gave up 7 bases and J gave up 6 bases, with 20 bases separating them. Germline V gives CDR1 MNHEY, CDR2 SVGEGT. The CDR3 length is 15 residues.

This clonotype has only one observation. The chain has TRBV5-1 and TRBJ1-4; D is possibly TRBD1 (5 bases). There are 14 residues in the CDR3. V shed 2 bases and J shed 4 bases, with 9 bases lying between them. The V gene's germline CDR1 is SGHRS and CDR2 YFSETQ. CDR3 bases: TGCGCCAGCAGCTTAACAGGCTATAATGAAAAACTGTTTTTT. This gives the protein CASSLTGYNEKLFF.

The rearrangement uses TRBV3-1 and TRBJ1-1; a possible D gene is TRBD1 (6 bases). Trimming pared 4 bases from V and 0 bases from J, leaving 12 bases between. In germline, CDR1 is LGHDT, CDR2 YNNKEL (reference sequence). The CDR3 contains 15 residues. The CDR3 reads CASSRVTGMNTEAFF. CDR3 sequence (DNA): TGTGCCAGCAGCCGCGTGACAGGAATGAACACTGAAGCTTTCTTT.